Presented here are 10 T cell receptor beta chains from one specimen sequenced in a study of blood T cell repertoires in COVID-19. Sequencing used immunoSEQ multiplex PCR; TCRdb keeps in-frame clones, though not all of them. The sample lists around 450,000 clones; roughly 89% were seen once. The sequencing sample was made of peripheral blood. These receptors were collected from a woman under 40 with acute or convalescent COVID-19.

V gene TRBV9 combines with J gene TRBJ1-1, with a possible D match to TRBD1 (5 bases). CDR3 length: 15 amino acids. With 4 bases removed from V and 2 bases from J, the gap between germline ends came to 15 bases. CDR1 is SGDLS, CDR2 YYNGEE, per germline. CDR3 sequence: CASSISPGANTEAFF. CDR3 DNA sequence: TGTGCCAGCAGCATATCCCCTGGGGCTAACACTGAAGCTTTCTTT. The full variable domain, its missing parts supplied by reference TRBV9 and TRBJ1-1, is DSGVTQTPKHLITATGQRVTLRCSPRSGDLSVYWYQQSLDQGLQFLIQYYNGEERAKGNILERFSAQQFPDLHSELNLSSLELGDSALYFCASSISPGANTEAFFGQGTRLTVV.

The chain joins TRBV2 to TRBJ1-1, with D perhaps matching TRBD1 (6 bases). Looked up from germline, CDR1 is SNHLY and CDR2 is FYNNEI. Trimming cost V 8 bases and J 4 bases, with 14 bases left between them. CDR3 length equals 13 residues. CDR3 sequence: CASLQGRTTEAFF. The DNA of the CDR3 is TGTGCCAGCCTACAGGGAAGAACCACTGAAGCTTTCTTT.

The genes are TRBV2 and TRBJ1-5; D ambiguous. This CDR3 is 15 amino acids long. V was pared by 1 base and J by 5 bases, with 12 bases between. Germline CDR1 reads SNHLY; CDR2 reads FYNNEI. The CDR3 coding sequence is TGTGCCAGCAGTGAAGTGCGGGTTGGGCATCAGCCCCAGCATTTT. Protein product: CASSEVRVGHQPQHF.

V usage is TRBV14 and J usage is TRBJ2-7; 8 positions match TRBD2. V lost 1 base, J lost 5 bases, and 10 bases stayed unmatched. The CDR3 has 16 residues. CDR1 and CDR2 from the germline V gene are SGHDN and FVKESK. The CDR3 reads CASSQAGGARRDEQYF. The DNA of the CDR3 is TGTGCCAGCAGCCAAGCGGGAGGGGCTCGACGGGACGAGCAGTACTTC. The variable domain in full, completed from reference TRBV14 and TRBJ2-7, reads EAGVTQFPSHSVIEKGQTVTLRCDPISGHDNLYWYRRVMGKEIKFLLHFVKESKQDESGMPNNRFLAERTGGTYSTLKVQPAELEDSGVYFCASSQAGGARRDEQYFGPGTRLTVT.

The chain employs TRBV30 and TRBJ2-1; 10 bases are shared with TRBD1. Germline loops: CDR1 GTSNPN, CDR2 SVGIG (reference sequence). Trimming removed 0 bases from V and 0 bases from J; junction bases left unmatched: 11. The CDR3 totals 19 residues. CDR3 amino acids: CAWSVVGQGDYPSYNEQFF. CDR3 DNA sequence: TGTGCCTGGAGTGTGGTAGGACAGGGGGATTACCCCTCCTACAATGAGCAGTTCTTC. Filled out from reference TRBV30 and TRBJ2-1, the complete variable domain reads SQTIHQWPATLVQPVGSPLSLECTVEGTSNPNLYWYRQAAGRGLQLLFYSVGIGQISSEVPQNLSASRPQDRQFILSSKKLLLSDSGFYLCAWSVVGQGDYPSYNEQFFGPGTRLTVL.

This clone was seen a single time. The DNA of the CDR3 is TGTGCCAGCAGTCTCCCGGACAGGGTAAAGGAAAAACTGTTTTTT. It yields the protein CASSLPDRVKEKLFF. The chain uses TRBV28 and TRBJ1-4; TRBD1 aligns across 8 bases. Trimming at V came to 5 bases and at J to 8 bases, leaving 10 bases not matched to a gene. CDR3 length: 15 amino acids. From germline, CDR1 is MDHEN and CDR2 SYDVKM.

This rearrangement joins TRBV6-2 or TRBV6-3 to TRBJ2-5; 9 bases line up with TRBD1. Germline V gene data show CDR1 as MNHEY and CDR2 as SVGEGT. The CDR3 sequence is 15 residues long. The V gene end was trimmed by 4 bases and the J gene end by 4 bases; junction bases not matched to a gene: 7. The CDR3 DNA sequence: TGTGCCAGCAGTTCCGGGACAGGGTATGGAGAGACCCAGTACTTC. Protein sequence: CASSSGTGYGETQYF.

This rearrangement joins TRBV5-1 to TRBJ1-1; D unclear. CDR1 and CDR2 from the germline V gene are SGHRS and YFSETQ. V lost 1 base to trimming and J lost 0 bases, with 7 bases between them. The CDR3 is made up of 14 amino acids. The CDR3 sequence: CASSLSRLNTEAFF. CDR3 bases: TGCGCCAGCAGCTTGTCCAGGCTGAACACTGAAGCTTTCTTT.

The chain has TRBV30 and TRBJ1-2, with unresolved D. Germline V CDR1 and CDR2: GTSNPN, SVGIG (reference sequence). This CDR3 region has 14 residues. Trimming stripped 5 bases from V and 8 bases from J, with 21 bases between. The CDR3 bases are TGTGCCTGGTCTCAATTGGAGAGAGGATTAGGCTACACCTTC. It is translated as CAWSQLERGLGYTF.

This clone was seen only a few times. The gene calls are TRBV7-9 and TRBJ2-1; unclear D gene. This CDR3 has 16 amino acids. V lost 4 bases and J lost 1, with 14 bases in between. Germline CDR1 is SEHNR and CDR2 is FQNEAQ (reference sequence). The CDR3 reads CASSSSDSLSYNEQFF. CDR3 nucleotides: TGTGCCAGCAGCTCCAGCGACTCCCTGTCCTACAATGAGCAGTTCTTC.